This T cell receptor (beta chain) was profiled in a study of blood T cell repertoires in COVID-19. Study-wide background: From the United States, Italy and Spain came samples of acute and convalescent COVID-19. PBMCs, B-cell-depleted T cells, or T cells were the source of the cDNA or gDNA that made up the material.

Clones were read by immunoSEQ multiplex PCR, and TCRdb kept only the in-frame ones, dropping some. The sample holds some 220,000 clones; roughly four fifths are singletons and the top ten take approximately 5.2%. Those enrolled in Seattle joined during active infection and were followed longitudinally afterward. Germline V CDR1 and CDR2: LNHDA, SQIVND (reference sequence). This CDR3 has 14 residues. V dropped 4 bases and J dropped 5 bases, with 11 bases sitting between them. V usage is TRBV19 and J usage is TRBJ2-2; tentatively, D is TRBD1 (6 bases). The sample consisted of peripheral blood. The TCR comes from a woman in her 70s with COVID-19, enrolled during active disease. The CDR3 DNA is TGTGCCAGTAGTACGACAGGTCGGACCGGGGAGCTGTTTTTT. Translating it yields CASSTTGRTGELFF.